This is a list of T cell receptor beta chains from one sample in a study of blood T cell repertoires in COVID-19. TCRdb's copy holds only in-frame clones and misses some; the assay was immunoSEQ multiplex PCR. The table lists some 68,000 clones, 86% of them singletons. The sequenced material came from peripheral blood. These receptor sequences come from a man in his fifties with active COVID-19. CDR3s include the opening cysteine and the closing phenylalanine or tryptophan. A D gene is named only where the DNA matches it firmly. Clone size is not always given. Where it is, it says once, few, many or a class for expanded clones.

j_call v_call clone_size d_call cdr3_nt cdr3_aa
TRBJ1-1 TRBV15 . . TGTGCCACCAGCAGAGGAGGAGCGGGGGCGGGTGAAGCTTTCTTT CATSRGGAGAGEAFF
TRBJ1-5 TRBV5-6 . TRBD1 TGTGCCAGCAGTTCTGCCGGGACAGGGTATCAGCCCCAGCATTTT CASSSAGTGYQPQHF
TRBJ2-1 TRBV3-1/TRBV3-2 once TRBD1 TGTGCCAGCAGCCCAGGCCGACAGGGGACAATGGAATATGAGCAGTTCTTC CASSPGRQGTMEYEQFF
TRBJ1-1 TRBV12-5 . TRBD1 TGTGCTAGTGGTTTGCCTCTCGTACCGGGACAGGGAGGGCAGAACACTGAAGCTTTCTTT CASGLPLVPGQGGQNTEAFF
TRBJ2-1 TRBV7-2 once TRBD1 TGTGCCAGCAGCGCGGACAGGGGGCCTCTGCATGAGCAGTTCTTC CASSADRGPLHEQFF
TRBJ1-5 TRBV19 . TRBD1 TGTGCCAGTAGTAGGGACAGGGTCGGAAATCAGCCCCAGCATTTT CASSRDRVGNQPQHF
TRBJ1-2 TRBV28 . TRBD1 TGTGCCAGCAGCCGCACAGGGGATTTCCCTTATGGCTACACCTTC CASSRTGDFPYGYTF
TRBJ2-7 TRBV7-9 once . TGTGCCAGCAGCTTCCAGAATTCCTACGAGCAGTACTTC CASSFQNSYEQYF
TRBJ1-4 TRBV30 . . TGTGCCTGGGGAGTCCAGGGGTTGATTGAAAAACTGTTTTTT CAWGVQGLIEKLFF
TRBJ1-2 TRBV28 few . TGTGCCAGCAGTGGACAAGTAGGCCGCTATGGCTACACCTTC CASSGQVGRYGYTF
TRBJ1-4 TRBV28 . . TGTGCCAGCAGGACGACAGGATATAATGAAAAACTGTTTTTT CASRTTGYNEKLFF
TRBJ1-2 TRBV9 . . TGTGCCAGCAGCGTAGGGGGGAGGGCGACCGACTATGGCTACACCTTC CASSVGGRATDYGYTF
TRBJ2-2 TRBV15 once . TGTGCCACCAGCAGAGATTGGGGATACAGGAATACCGGGGAGCTGTTTTTT CATSRDWGYRNTGELFF
TRBJ2-7 TRBV5-4 . TRBD1 TGTGCCAGCAGCCGACAGGGGAAGACCTACGAGCAGTACTTC CASSRQGKTYEQYF
TRBJ1-6 TRBV30 many TRBD1 TGTGCCTGGAGTGTACGAGACAGGGGAGGCTCACCCCTCCACTTT CAWSVRDRGGSPLHF
TRBJ1-2 TRBV5-1 . TRBD1 TGCGCCAGCAGCCAAACGGACAGGGAGGATGGCTACACCTTC CASSQTDREDGYTF
TRBJ1-1 TRBV10-3 . TRBD1 TGTGCCATCAGAGGGACAGGCACTGAAGCTTTCTTT CAIRGTGTEAFF
TRBJ2-2 TRBV11-2 once . TGTGCCAGCAGCCCCTCCCCGACACGCACCGGGGAGCTGTTTTTT CASSPSPTRTGELFF
TRBJ2-1 TRBV9 . . TGTGCCAGCAGCGACGGGAGTACCTACAATGAGCAGTTCTTC CASSDGSTYNEQFF
TRBJ2-3 TRBV6-5 . . TGTGCCAGCAGTTACGGAGAGGGCGTACTACCGCAGTATTTT CASSYGEGVLPQYF
TRBJ2-5 TRBV5-1 . . TGCGCCAGCAGCCCCGGGGACTTCACTCAGGAGACCCAGTACTTC CASSPGDFTQETQYF
TRBJ1-1 TRBV6-1 . . TGTGCCAGCAGTGAAGTAACAGGGAAAGCTTTCTTT CASSEVTGKAFF
TRBJ2-1 TRBV7-2 . . TGTGCCAGCAGCCTAGGGGCACCGATTAATGAGCAGTTCTTC CASSLGAPINEQFF
TRBJ2-7 TRBV5-1 . . TGCGCCAGCAGCTTGTCGGGGGACAGCACCTACGAGCAGTACTTC CASSLSGDSTYEQYF
TRBJ2-7 TRBV7-3 . . TGTGCCAGCAGCTTAGCCGGACAGTCCTACGAGCAGTACTTC CASSLAGQSYEQYF
TRBJ2-5 TRBV4-3 . . TGCGCCAGCAGCCAGCCAGGATACCAAGAGACCCAGTACTTC CASSQPGYQETQYF
TRBJ2-7 TRBV30 . TRBD1 TGTGCCTGGACCGGGACAGGGGGTTTTTACGAGCAGTACTTC CAWTGTGGFYEQYF
TRBJ2-2 TRBV10-3 . . TGTGCCATCAGTGAGTCCGAAGTAGCCGGGGAGCTGTTTTTT CAISESEVAGELFF
TRBJ2-5 TRBV24-1 . . TGTGCCACCAGTGAACGGCAGGGATTACGGGAGACCCAGTACTTC CATSERQGLRETQYF
TRBJ1-4 TRBV11-3 . . TGTGCCAGCAGCTCGGGAGGACTTGGGGGGAAGAATGAAAAACTGTTTTTT CASSSGGLGGKNEKLFF
TRBJ2-5 TRBV2 . TRBD2 TGTGCCAGCAGTGCCAGTAGAGCGGGGGCCCAAGAGACCCAGTACTTC CASSASRAGAQETQYF
TRBJ1-5 TRBV6-5 . . TGTGCCAGCACCCGGGCGGAGGGCAATCAGCCCCAGCATTTT CASTRAEGNQPQHF
TRBJ2-3 TRBV9 once . TGTGCCAGCACCGACTCCTTGTCTAGCACAGATACGCAGTATTTT CASTDSLSSTDTQYF
TRBJ2-3 TRBV4-1 . TRBD2 TGCGCCAGCCGACCGGGGGGGAGTTCAGATACGCAGTATTTT CASRPGGSSDTQYF
TRBJ1-6 TRBV9 medium-sized . TGTGCCAGCAGCTCGAGCGCTGGCTCCTCCAATTCACCCCTCCACTTT CASSSSAGSSNSPLHF
TRBJ1-2 TRBV29-1 . . TGCAGCGTTGAGCTCCAGTGGGGCTACACCTTC CSVELQWGYTF